Sequencing of this T cell receptor (beta chain) was carried out in a study of T cells in women clearing cervical HPV infection. As for the study in general: HLA type could not be excluded as a confounder.

CDR1 is MGHDK, CDR2 SYGVNS, per germline. The CDR3 loop spans 14 amino acids. V was cut by 5 bases and J by 2 bases, with 12 bases left in between. Assay used: immunoSEQ multiplex PCR; TCRdb lists only in-frame clones, some missing. The listing records about 48,000 clones. A remark on this clone: The read falls 3 residues short of the CDR3 end, and the missing part is taken from the germline J gene.

This chain uses TRBV25-1 with TRBJ1-1; TRBD1 might be the D (6 bases). This TCR was sampled from a woman aged 18 to 75 with a cervical HPV16 infection that either progressed to CIN3+ or cleared (not recorded which). The source material was blood buffy coat. The sequenced part of the CDR3 DNA is TGTGCCAGCAGTCACAGGGAAAAAAACACTGAA. It specifies CASSHREKNTE. The CDR3 as a whole reads CASSHREKNTEAFF.